This T cell receptor (beta chain) appears in the sequencing data of a study of shared clonotypes between healthy human individuals. Across the whole study: Donors were a couple of women and three men aged 18 to 49.

The CDR3 totals 18 residues. Germline assignment: CDR1 SGDLS and CDR2 YYNGEE. J lost 1 base, V lost 4 bases, and 11 bases had no gene match. Only in-frame clones appear in the TCRdb table, and some are missing; sequencing was by immunoSEQ multiplex PCR. The data hold around 990,000 clones, with approximately 77% observed a single time. This clone was counted a few times. As yet, its antigen is unknown. Broader study findings: The study sampled only blood, and tissue repertoires likely differ. The expectation was that sequencing depth would affect clonotype sharing among donors.

The rearrangement links TRBV9 to TRBJ2-3; 11 bases map to TRBD2. The sample consisted of memory CD4+ T cells from PBMCs. Stated subset: CD45RA-negative fraction. This receptor was taken from a man aged 18 to 30 in good health. Some clones in this sample may be carry-over from other donors' samples. As DNA, the CDR3 is TGTGCCAGCAGCACATCCGGGACTAGCGGAGGGGGCACAGATACGCAGTATTTT. This codes for CASSTSGTSGGGTDTQYF.